This T cell receptor (beta chain) was sequenced for a study of technical replicates of blood from a few donors. Clones were read by immunoSEQ multiplex PCR, and TCRdb kept only the in-frame ones, dropping some. This table holds tens of thousands of clones, 75% to 95% found once. Source material: T cells isolated from PBMCs. This TCR came from a human donor in good health. Some clones in this sample may be carry-over from other donors' samples.

CDR3 loop: CASTIAGVSGANVLTF. The CDR3 DNA reads TGTGCCAGCACCATCGCCGGGGTCTCTGGGGCCAACGTCCTGACTTTC. V gene TRBV2 combines with J gene TRBJ2-6; weak D call: TRBD2 (5 bases). Germline lookup yields CDR1 SNHLY and CDR2 FYNNEI. The CDR3 is 16 residues long. Trimming left V 7 bases short and J 0 bases short, with 13 bases between.